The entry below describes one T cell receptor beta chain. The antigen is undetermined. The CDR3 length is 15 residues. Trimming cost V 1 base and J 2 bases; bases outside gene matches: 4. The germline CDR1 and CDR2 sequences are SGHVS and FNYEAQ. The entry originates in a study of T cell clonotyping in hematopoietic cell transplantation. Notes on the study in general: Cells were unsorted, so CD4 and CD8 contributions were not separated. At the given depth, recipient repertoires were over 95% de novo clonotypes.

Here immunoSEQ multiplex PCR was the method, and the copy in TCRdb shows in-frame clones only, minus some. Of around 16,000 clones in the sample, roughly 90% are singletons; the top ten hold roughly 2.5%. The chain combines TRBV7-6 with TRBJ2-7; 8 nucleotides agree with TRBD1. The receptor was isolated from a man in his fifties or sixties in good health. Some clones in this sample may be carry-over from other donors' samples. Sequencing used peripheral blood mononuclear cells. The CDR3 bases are TGTGCCAGCAGCTTAGGGACAGGGTTAGCCTACGAGCAGTACTTC. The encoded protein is CASSLGTGLAYEQYF.